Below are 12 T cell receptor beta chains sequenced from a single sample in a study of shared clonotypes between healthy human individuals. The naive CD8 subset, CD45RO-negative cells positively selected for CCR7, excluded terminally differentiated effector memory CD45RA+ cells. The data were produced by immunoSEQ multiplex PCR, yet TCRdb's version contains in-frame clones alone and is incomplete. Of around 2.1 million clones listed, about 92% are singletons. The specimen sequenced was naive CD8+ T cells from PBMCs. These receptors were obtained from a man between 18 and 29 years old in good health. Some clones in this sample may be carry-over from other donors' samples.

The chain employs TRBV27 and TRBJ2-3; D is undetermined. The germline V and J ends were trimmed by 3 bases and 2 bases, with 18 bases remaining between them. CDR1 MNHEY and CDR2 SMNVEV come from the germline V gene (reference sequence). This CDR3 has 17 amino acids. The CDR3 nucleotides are TGTGCCAGCAGTTTCCAGACCCGTGGCCATAACACAGATACGCAGTATTTT. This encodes CASSFQTRGHNTDTQYF.

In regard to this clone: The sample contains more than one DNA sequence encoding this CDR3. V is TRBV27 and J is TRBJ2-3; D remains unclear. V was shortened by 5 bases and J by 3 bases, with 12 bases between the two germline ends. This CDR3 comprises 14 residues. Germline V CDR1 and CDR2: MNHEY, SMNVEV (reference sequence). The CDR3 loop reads CASSPGPRTDTQYF. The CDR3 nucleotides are TGTGCCAGCAGTCCAGGACCGAGAACAGATACGCAGTATTTT.

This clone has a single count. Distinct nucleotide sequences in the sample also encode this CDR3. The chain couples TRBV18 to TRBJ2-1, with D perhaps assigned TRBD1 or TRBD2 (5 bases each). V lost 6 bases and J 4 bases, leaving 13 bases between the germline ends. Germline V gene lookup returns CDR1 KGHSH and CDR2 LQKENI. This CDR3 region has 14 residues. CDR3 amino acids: CASSPGAGYNEQFF. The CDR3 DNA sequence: TGTGCCAGCTCTCCCGGGGCCGGGTACAATGAGCAGTTCTTC. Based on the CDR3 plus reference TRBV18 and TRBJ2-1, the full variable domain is NAGVMQNPRHLVRRRGQEARLRCSPMKGHSHVYWYRQLPEEGLKFMVYLQKENIIDESGMPKERFSAEFPKEGPSILRIQQVVRGDSAAYFCASSPGAGYNEQFFGPGTRLTVL.

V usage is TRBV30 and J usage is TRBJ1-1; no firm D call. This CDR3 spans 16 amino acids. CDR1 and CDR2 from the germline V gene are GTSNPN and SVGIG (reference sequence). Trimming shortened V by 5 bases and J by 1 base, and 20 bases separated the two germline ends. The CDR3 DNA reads TGTGCCTGGGCCCGTACCCCCGACCGGACGAACACTGAAGCTTTCTTT. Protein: CAWARTPDRTNTEAFF.

The chain's CDR3 is CASSLWSLALSGGNQPQHF. CDR3 sequence (DNA): TGTGCCAGCAGCTTATGGTCCCTCGCCCTCTCGGGGGGTAATCAGCCCCAGCATTTT. The chain couples TRBV7-8 to TRBJ1-5, with D tentatively TRBD1 (5 bases). Trimming pared 2 bases from V and 4 bases from J, leaving 24 bases between. Germline-derived CDR1 and CDR2 are SGHVS and FQNEAQ. This CDR3 contains 19 residues.

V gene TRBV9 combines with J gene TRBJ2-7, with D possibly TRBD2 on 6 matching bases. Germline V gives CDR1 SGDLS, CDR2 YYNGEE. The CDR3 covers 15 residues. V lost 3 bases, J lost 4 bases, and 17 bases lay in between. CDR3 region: CASSGSGPGGYEQYF. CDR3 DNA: TGTGCCAGCAGCGGATCGGGCCCCGGAGGGTACGAGCAGTACTTC.

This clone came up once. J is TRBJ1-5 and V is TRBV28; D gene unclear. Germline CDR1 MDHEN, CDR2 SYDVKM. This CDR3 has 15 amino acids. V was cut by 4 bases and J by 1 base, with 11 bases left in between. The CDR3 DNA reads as TGTGCCAGCAGTTACGGAGGGCCCAGCAATCAGCCCCAGCATTTT. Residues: CASSYGGPSNQPQHF.

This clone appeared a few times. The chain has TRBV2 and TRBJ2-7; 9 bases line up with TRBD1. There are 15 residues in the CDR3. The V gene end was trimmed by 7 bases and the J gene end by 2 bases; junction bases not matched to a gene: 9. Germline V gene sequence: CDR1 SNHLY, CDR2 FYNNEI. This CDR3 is CASIDRTGDPYEQYF. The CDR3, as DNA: TGTGCCAGCATTGATAGGACAGGGGACCCCTACGAGCAGTACTTC.

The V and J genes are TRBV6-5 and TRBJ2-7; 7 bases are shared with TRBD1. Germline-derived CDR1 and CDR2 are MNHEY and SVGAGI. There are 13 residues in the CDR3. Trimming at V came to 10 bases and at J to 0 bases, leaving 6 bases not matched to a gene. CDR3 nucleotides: TGTGCCAATCCGGGACAGAGCTCCTACGAGCAGTACTTC. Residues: CANPGQSSYEQYF.

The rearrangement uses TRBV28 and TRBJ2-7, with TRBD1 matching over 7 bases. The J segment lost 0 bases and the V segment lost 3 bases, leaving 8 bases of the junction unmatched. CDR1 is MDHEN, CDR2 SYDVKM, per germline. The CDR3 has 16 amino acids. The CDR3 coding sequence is TGTGCCAGCAGTTTGTACCGGGACAGTAGCTCCTACGAGCAGTACTTC. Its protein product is CASSLYRDSSSYEQYF.

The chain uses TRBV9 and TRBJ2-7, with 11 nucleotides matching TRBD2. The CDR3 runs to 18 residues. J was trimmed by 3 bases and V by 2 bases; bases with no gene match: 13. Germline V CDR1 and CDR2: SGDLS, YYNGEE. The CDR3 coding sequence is TGTGCCAGCAGCGTGGGTCTAGCGGGAGGCAGCCCCTACTACGAGCAGTACTTC. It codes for CASSVGLAGGSPYYEQYF.

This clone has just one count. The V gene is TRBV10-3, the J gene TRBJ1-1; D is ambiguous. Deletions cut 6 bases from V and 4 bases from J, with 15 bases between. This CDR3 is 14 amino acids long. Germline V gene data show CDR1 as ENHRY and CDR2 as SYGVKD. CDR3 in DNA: TGTGCCATCAGATACAGTATCCAGGTCACTGAAGCTTTCTTT. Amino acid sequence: CAIRYSIQVTEAFF.